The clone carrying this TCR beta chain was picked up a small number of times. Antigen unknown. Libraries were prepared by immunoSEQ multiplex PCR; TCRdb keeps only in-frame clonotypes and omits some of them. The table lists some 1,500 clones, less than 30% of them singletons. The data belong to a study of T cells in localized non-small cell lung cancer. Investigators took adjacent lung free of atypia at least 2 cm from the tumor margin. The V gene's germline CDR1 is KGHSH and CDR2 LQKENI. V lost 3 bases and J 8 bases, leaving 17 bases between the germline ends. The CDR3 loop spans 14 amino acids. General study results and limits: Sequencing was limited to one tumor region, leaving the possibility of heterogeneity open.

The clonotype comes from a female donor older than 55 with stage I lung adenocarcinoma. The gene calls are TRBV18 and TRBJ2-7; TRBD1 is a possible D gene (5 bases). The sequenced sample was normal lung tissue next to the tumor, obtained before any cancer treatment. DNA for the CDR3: TGTGCCAGCTCACCGCTTCAAGGGGCAGGGAAGCAGTACTTC. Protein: CASSPLQGAGKQYF. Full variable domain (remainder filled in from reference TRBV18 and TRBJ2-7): NAGVMQNPRHLVRRRGQEARLRCSPMKGHSHVYWYRQLPEEGLKFMVYLQKENIIDESGMPKERFSAEFPKEGPSILRIQQVVRGDSAAYFCASSPLQGAGKQYFGPGTRLTVT.